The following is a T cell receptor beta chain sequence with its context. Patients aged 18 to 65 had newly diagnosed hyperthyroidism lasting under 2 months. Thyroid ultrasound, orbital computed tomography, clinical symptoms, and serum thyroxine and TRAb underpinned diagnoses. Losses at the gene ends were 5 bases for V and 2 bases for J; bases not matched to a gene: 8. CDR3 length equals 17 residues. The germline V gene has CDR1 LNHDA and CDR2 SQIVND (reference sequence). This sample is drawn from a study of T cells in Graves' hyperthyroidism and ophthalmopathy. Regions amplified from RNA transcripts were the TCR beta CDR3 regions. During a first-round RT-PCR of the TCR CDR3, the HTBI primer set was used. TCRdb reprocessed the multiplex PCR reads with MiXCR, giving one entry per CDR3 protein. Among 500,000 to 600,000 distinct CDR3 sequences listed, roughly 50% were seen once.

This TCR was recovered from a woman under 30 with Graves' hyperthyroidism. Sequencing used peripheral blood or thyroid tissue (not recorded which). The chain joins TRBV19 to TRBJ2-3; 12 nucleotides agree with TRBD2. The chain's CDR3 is CASSFHRLAGATDTQYF. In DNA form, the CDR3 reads TGTGCCAGTAGTTTCCACAGACTAGCGGGAGCCACAGATACGCAGTATTTT. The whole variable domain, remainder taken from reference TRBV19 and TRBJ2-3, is DGGITQSPKYLFRKEGQNVTLSCEQNLNHDAMYWYRQDPGQGLRLIYYSQIVNDFQKGDIAEGYSVSREKKESFPLTVTSAQKNPTAFYLCASSFHRLAGATDTQYFGPGTRLTVL.